Below, 28 T cell receptor beta chains from the same sample are listed, as sequenced in a study of CD8 T cells in ankylosing spondylitis. Each CDR3 protein gets one entry after TCRdb re-called the 5' RACE reads with MiXCR. Among roughly 120,000 distinct CDR3 sequences listed, more than 6.5% were seen once. Sequencing was performed on blood, either unsorted or a sorted T cell fraction (not recorded which). The origin of the receptors is a male donor with ankylosing spondylitis or in good health (not recorded which).

This clonotype was counted at least ten times. The chain couples TRBV5-1 to TRBJ1-1, with D tentatively TRBD1 (5 bases). CDR1 is SGHRS and CDR2 is YFSETQ in the germline V gene. The CDR3 loop spans 14 amino acids. The germline V and J ends were trimmed by 0 bases and 4 bases, with 10 bases remaining between them. The CDR3: CASSLGQGSTEAFF. CDR3 nucleotides: TGCGCCAGCAGCTTGGGGCAGGGAAGCACTGAAGCTTTCTTT.

This clonotype was picked up many times. The CDR3 reads CASSLEEYTEAFF. Here the CDR3 DNA reads TGCGCCAGCAGCTTGGAAGAATACACTGAAGCTTTCTTT. The chain is built from TRBV5-1 and TRBJ1-1; no reliable D call. Germline assignment: CDR1 SGHRS and CDR2 YFSETQ. V was cut by 0 bases and J by 3 bases, with 6 bases left in between. The CDR3 runs 13 residues.

Only a few counts were recorded for this clonotype. A read error may explain this, as a much larger clone is one base away. V is TRBV5-1 and J is TRBJ2-1, with D unclear. The V gene's germline CDR1 is SGHRS and CDR2 YFSETQ. The V end was cut by 4 bases, the J end by 7 bases, with 9 bases between. The CDR3 runs to 12 residues. The CDR3 DNA reads TGCGCCAGCAGCACAGATAAAAATGAGCAGTTCTTC. This gives the protein CASSTDKNEQFF.

A word on this clonotype: At one of its ends the junction is not consistent with the germline gene, which may arise from a read error. The chain couples TRBV5-3 to TRBJ2-5; maybe TRBD1 (5 bases). Being an ORF, TRBV5-3 has a function that is uncertain. CDR3 length: 14 amino acids. CDR3 sequence reads: CARSLGQKKETQYF. CDR3 DNA: TGTGCCAGGAGCTTGGGGCAGAAAAAAGAGACCCAGTACTTC.

This clonotype was found many times. V usage is TRBV12-3 or TRBV12-4 and J usage is TRBJ2-7, with D possibly matching TRBD2 (7 bases). V was clipped by 3 bases and J by 9 bases, with 18 bases between them. The CDR3 is 14 amino acids. CDR3 DNA: TGTGCCAGCAGTTTGTTCGCGGGGGCTGGGGGGCAGTACTTC. Protein: CASSLFAGAGGQYF.

This clonotype was counted at least ten times. V usage is TRBV6-2 or TRBV6-3 and J usage is TRBJ1-1; D remains unclear. CDR1 is MNHEY and CDR2 is SVGEGT in the germline V gene. CDR3 length equals 13 residues. Trimming took 10 bases from V and 3 from J, leaving 15 bases between them. This CDR3 reads CATFFGPYTEAFF. CDR3 sequence (DNA): TGTGCCACCTTCTTCGGTCCTTACACTGAAGCTTTCTTT.

This clonotype has a count of ten or more. The rearrangement links TRBV20-1 to TRBJ2-2; 9 bases fit TRBD2. Germline CDR1 is DFQATT and CDR2 is SNEGSKA (reference sequence). The V gene end was trimmed by 0 bases and the J gene end by 5 bases; junction bases not matched to a gene: 13. The CDR3 has 18 amino acids. CDR3 in amino acids: CSARDPSGGGAGTGELFF. The CDR3 DNA reads as TGCAGTGCTAGAGATCCGTCCGGCGGGGGGGCGGGGACCGGGGAGCTGTTTTTT.

The sample holds many counts of this clonotype. V usage is TRBV5-1 and J usage is TRBJ1-1; 9 nucleotides match TRBD1. From germline, CDR1 is SGHRS and CDR2 YFSETQ. Trimming at V came to 4 bases and at J to 11 bases, leaving 9 bases not matched to a gene. The CDR3 loop spans 13 amino acids. The DNA of the CDR3 is TGCGCCAGCAGCGCCGACAGGGGGATTGGTGCTTTCTTT. Protein sequence: CASSADRGIGAFF.

At least ten counts were recorded for this clonotype. This chain connects TRBV5-6 to TRBJ2-3, with 16 bases aligning to TRBD2. With V trimmed by 4 bases and J by 0 bases, 2 bases remained unmatched. The CDR3 covers 17 residues. The germline V gene encodes CDR1 SGHDT and CDR2 YYEEEE. Written as DNA, the CDR3 is TGTGCCAGCAGCGGGACTAGCGGGGGGGCTAGCACAGATACGCAGTATTTT. This sequence encodes CASSGTSGGASTDTQYF.

This clonotype was recorded at least ten times. This chain connects TRBV12-3 or TRBV12-4 to TRBJ2-1, with D uncertain. CDR3 length: 12 amino acids. V was trimmed by 3 bases and J by 8 bases, leaving 8 bases between them. DNA for the CDR3: TGTGCCAGCAGTTTTTTCGAGGATGAGCAGTTCTTC. It yields the protein CASSFFEDEQFF.

This clonotype was counted at least ten times. This chain connects TRBV7-8 to TRBJ1-3, with D tentatively TRBD1 (5 bases). The CDR3 sequence is 16 residues long. Per germline, CDR1 SGHVS and CDR2 FQNEAQ. Trimming took 1 base from V and 0 from J, leaving 10 bases between them. Here the CDR3 DNA reads TGTGCCAGCAGCTTAGGGGGACCCAACTCTGGAAACACCATATATTTT. Amino acids: CASSLGGPNSGNTIYF. The full variable domain, completed using reference TRBV7-8 and TRBJ1-3, is GAGVSQSPRYKVAKRGQDVALRCDPISGHVSLFWYQQALGQGPEFLTYFQNEAQLDKSGLPSDRFFAERPEGSVSTLKIQRTQQEDSAVYLCASSLGGPNSGNTIYFGEGSWLTVV.

In this sample, this clonotype turned up many times. The chain recombines TRBV7-2 with TRBJ2-3, with D possibly matching TRBD2 (6 bases). CDR3 length: 15 amino acids. Germline V gene sequence: CDR1 SGHTA, CDR2 FQGNSA. The V and J ends lost 0 bases and 0 bases respectively, with 7 bases between them. The CDR3 spells CASSLAGGSTDTQYF. CDR3 DNA: TGTGCCAGCAGCTTAGCGGGGGGAAGCACAGATACGCAGTATTTT.

This clonotype was counted between two and nine times. This chain connects TRBV5-1 to TRBJ1-1; unclear D gene. The CDR3 contains 15 residues. The V gene's germline CDR1 is SGHRS and CDR2 YFSETQ. Trimming removed 2 bases at V and 1 base at J, with 12 bases between. The DNA of the CDR3 is TGCGCCAGCAGCTTAGGTGGCAGCAAGAACACTGAAGCTTTCTTT. Amino acid sequence: CASSLGGSKNTEAFF.

The table lists this clonotype with a few counts. This rearrangement joins TRBV27 to TRBJ2-1; the D gene is possibly TRBD1 (6 bases). The V and J ends lost 3 bases and 0 bases respectively, with 18 bases between them. The CDR3 covers 18 residues. In germline, CDR1 is MNHEY, CDR2 SMNVEV (reference sequence). The CDR3 region has the DNA TGTGCCAGCAGTTTCTCAGGGGTCGTGGTAGGCTCCTACAATGAGCAGTTCTTC. This translates into CASSFSGVVVGSYNEQFF.

The table lists this clonotype with many counts. V is TRBV20-1 and J is TRBJ2-3, with a weak D call TRBD2 (6 bases). The V end lost 0 bases, the J end lost 0 bases, and 10 bases lay between the germline ends. Germline V gives CDR1 DFQATT, CDR2 SNEGSKA (reference sequence). The CDR3 loop spans 15 amino acids. The CDR3 loop reads CSARDPGTSTDTQYF. The DNA for the CDR3 is TGCAGTGCTAGAGACCCGGGGACTAGCACAGATACGCAGTATTTT.

This clonotype was recorded at least ten times. This chain connects TRBV5-1 to TRBJ1-2; 11 bases are shared with TRBD1. This CDR3 comprises 14 residues. The V gene's germline CDR1 is SGHRS and CDR2 YFSETQ. Trimming cost V 8 bases and J 4 bases; bases outside gene matches: 7. CDR3 DNA sequence: TGCGCCAGTCGGACAGGGGGCTATCTCTATGGCTACACCTTC. It specifies CASRTGGYLYGYTF.

This clonotype was seen a single time. J is TRBJ2-4 and V is TRBV7-2, with 12 nucleotides matching TRBD2. J gave up 8 bases and V 5 bases, and 10 bases lay outside the gene matches. The CDR3 runs 16 residues. The germline gives CDR1 SGHTA, CDR2 FQGNSA. The CDR3 here is CASSMGLAGGFDIQYF. CDR3 nucleotides: TGTGCCAGCAGCATGGGTCTAGCGGGAGGGTTCGACATTCAGTACTTC.

In its sample, this clonotype was seen many times. J is TRBJ2-7 and V is TRBV15; D unclear. Germline V gives CDR1 LNHNV, CDR2 YYDKDF (reference sequence). The CDR3 length is 13 residues. V was pared by 0 bases and J by 4 bases, with 7 bases between. CDR3 region: CATSRDPGYEQYF. CDR3 DNA sequence: TGTGCCACCAGCAGAGATCCTGGGTACGAGCAGTACTTC.

About this clonotype: Given a much more abundant clone one base away, this may be a read error. This chain uses TRBV28 with TRBJ2-1; the D gene is possibly TRBD1 (6 bases). Germline V lookup: CDR1 MDHEN, CDR2 SYDVKM. This CDR3 comprises 13 residues. The CDR3 spells CASSATAAGVPPF. The DNA of the CDR3 is TGTGCCAGCAGCGCCACCGCGGCAGGGGTGCCGCCCTTC.

This clonotype was picked up many times. The CDR3 spells CASSSNRGGDTEAFF. The CDR3 nucleotides are TGTGCCAGCAGCTCGAACAGGGGAGGAGACACTGAAGCTTTCTTT. The genes are TRBV7-9 and TRBJ1-1; the match to TRBD1 covers 7 bases. V lost 4 bases to trimming and J lost 3 bases; unmatched junction nucleotides: 8. The CDR3 length is 15 residues. Germline CDR1 reads SEHNR; CDR2 reads FQNEAQ (reference sequence). Full variable domain (missing parts from reference TRBV7-9 and TRBJ1-1): DTGVSQNPRHKITKRGQNVTFRCDPISEHNRLYWYRQTLGQGPEFLTYFQNEAQLEKSRLLSDRFSAERPKGSFSTLEIQRTEQGDSAMYLCASSSNRGGDTEAFFGQGTRLTVV.

This clonotype was observed many times. The gene calls are TRBV5-5 and TRBJ2-3; 11 bases match TRBD2. Germline CDR1 is SGHKS and CDR2 is YYEKEE (reference sequence). After removal of 4 bases from V and 5 bases from J, the junction contained 12 bases not matched to a gene. The CDR3 runs 17 residues. CDR3 nucleotide sequence: TGTGCCAGCAGCCCGGAGACTAGCGGGACCCTTAGAGATACGCAGTATTTT. Its protein product is CASSPETSGTLRDTQYF. Full variable domain (remainder filled in from reference TRBV5-5 and TRBJ2-3): DAGVTQSPTHLIKTRGQQVTLRCSPISGHKSVSWYQQVLGQGPQFIFQYYEKEERGRGNFPDRFSARQFPNYSSELNVNALLLGDSALYLCASSPETSGTLRDTQYFGPGTRLTVL.

There are many counts of this clonotype. This rearrangement joins TRBV18 to TRBJ1-5; 7 bases align to TRBD1. The CDR3 runs to 15 residues. J lost 3 bases, V lost 2 bases, and 4 bases had no gene match. Germline lookup yields CDR1 KGHSH and CDR2 LQKENI. The CDR3 sequence: CASSPMGTDNQPQHF. The CDR3 DNA reads TGTGCCAGCTCACCAATGGGGACAGACAATCAGCCCCAGCATTTT.

The table lists this clonotype with many counts. This chain uses TRBV5-1 with TRBJ2-2; the D gene is possibly TRBD2 (6 bases). Germline V CDR1 and CDR2: SGHRS, YFSETQ. V lost 0 bases to trimming and J lost 7 bases, with 19 bases between them. This CDR3 has 17 amino acids. The CDR3 spells CASSLEWGVALDGELFF. CDR3 DNA: TGCGCCAGCAGCTTGGAGTGGGGGGTAGCGTTGGACGGGGAGCTGTTTTTT.

This clonotype was observed many times. The V gene is TRBV5-6, the J gene TRBJ2-3; 8 nucleotides match TRBD2. Trimming at V came to 5 bases and at J to 2 bases, leaving 4 bases not matched to a gene. Germline loops: CDR1 SGHDT, CDR2 YYEEEE. The CDR3 consists of 14 residues. The chain's CDR3 is CASRRAGVTDTQYF. Here the CDR3 DNA reads TGTGCCAGCAGGCGAGCGGGGGTCACAGATACGCAGTATTTT.

This clonotype was picked up many times. The chain couples TRBV20-1 to TRBJ2-7; D unresolved. CDR1 is DFQATT and CDR2 is SNEGSKA in the germline V gene (reference sequence). V was pared by 0 bases and J by 2 bases, with 5 bases between. This CDR3 has 12 residues. The CDR3 loop reads CSARESAYEQYF. CDR3 sequence (DNA): TGCAGTGCTAGAGAGAGCGCCTACGAGCAGTACTTC.

As regards this clonotype: Just one base apart from a much larger clone, this may be a read error. The chain is built from TRBV27 and TRBJ2-2, with D possibly being TRBD2 (5 bases). Germline loops: CDR1 MNHEY, CDR2 SMNVEV (reference sequence). The CDR3 is made up of 12 amino acids. The CDR3 loop is CASGIRVGERFF. For the CDR3, the DNA is TGTGCCAGCGGTATCCGGGTCGGGGAGCGGTTTTTT.

This clonotype was seen repeatedly, ten times or more. This chain joins TRBV9 and TRBJ2-3; no definite D call. CDR1 is SGDLS, CDR2 YYNGEE, per germline. This CDR3 region has 21 residues. The V and J ends lost 0 bases and 3 bases respectively, with 29 bases between them. The CDR3 spells CASSVATMGQVSPPLTDTQYF. The CDR3, as DNA: TGTGCCAGCAGCGTAGCTACGATGGGTCAAGTCTCCCCGCCCCTTACAGATACGCAGTATTTT.

Concerning this clonotype: Being one base from a much bigger clone, this may be a read error. V usage is TRBV5-5 and J usage is TRBJ2-7; D ambiguous. This CDR3 spans 18 amino acids. Germline CDR1 and CDR2: SGHKS and YYEKEE (reference sequence). The ends were cut back, 1 base at V and 2 bases at J, with 22 bases in the middle. In nucleotides, the CDR3 is TGTGCCAGCAGCTTGTCCTCGCCCAACCTACAAGGGCCCTACGAGCAGTACTTC. It encodes CASSLSSPNLQGPYEQYF.